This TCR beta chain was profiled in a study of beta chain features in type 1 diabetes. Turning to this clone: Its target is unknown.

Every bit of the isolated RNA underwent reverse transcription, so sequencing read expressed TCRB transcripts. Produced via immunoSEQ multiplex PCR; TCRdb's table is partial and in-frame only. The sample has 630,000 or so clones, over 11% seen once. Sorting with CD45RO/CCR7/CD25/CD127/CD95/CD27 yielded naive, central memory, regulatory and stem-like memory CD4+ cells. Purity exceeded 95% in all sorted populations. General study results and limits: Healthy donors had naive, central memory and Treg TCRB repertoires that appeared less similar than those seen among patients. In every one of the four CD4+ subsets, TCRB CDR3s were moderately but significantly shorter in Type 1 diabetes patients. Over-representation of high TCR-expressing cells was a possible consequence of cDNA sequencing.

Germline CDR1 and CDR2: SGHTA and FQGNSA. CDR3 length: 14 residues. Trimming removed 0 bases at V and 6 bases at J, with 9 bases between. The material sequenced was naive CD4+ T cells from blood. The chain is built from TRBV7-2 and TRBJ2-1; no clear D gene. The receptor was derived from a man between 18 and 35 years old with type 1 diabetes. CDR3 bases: TGTGCCAGCAGCTTAGCAGGCACGGGCAATGAGCAGTTCTTC. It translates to CASSLAGTGNEQFF.